The sequence of this T cell receptor (beta chain) was determined in a study of T cell responses to AZD1222 COVID-19 vaccine. As to this clone: Its matching antigen is unknown.

Regarding the study as a whole: Dominant CD4 TCR responses targeted spike regions 160-218 and 743-854.

This table comes from immunoSEQ multiplex PCR, and its TCRdb copy is limited to in-frame clones, with some not included. The data contain 200,000 or so clones, approximately 90% of them seen just once; the ten biggest clones take up 0.75% to 1%. This CDR3 is 14 amino acids long. Trimming pared 0 bases from V and 7 bases from J, leaving 11 bases between. Germline V gene sequence: CDR1 SGHRS, CDR2 YFSETQ. The sample was peripheral blood, taken on day 0 of AZD1222 vaccination. The TCR originated in an adult in good health. The chain couples TRBV5-1 to TRBJ2-1; unclear D gene. CDR3 sequence (DNA): TGCGCCAGCAGCTTGGAAAGGCGGAGAAATGAGCAGTTCTTC. It encodes CASSLERRRNEQFF. Looking up the rest from reference TRBV5-1 and TRBJ2-1 gives the full variable domain: KAGVTQTPRYLIKTRGQQVTLSCSPISGHRSVSWYQQTPGQGLQFLFEYFSETQRNKGNFPGRFSGRQFSNSRSEMNVSTLELGDSALYLCASSLERRRNEQFFGPGTRLTVL.